The source of this T cell receptor beta chain is a study of blood T cells in healthy people across ages. The CDR3 contains 15 residues. The use of a sample-barcoded 5' primer and a J-beta primer mix characterized a second PCR of about 6 to 12 cycles. TCRdb redid the calling of the 5' RACE reads with MiXCR, one entry per CDR3 protein. The table lists about 830,000 distinct CDR3 sequences, roughly 60% of them singletons. With each sample, at least 5 micrograms of total RNA were extracted. The sample comprised blood. J is TRBJ1-6 and V is TRBV21-1. TRBV21-1 is marked as a pseudogene. The sequence came from a man younger than 45 in good health. In DNA, the CDR3 is TGTGCCAGCAGCAATCTCTACCTTACAGATTCACCCCTCCACTTT. As protein: CASSNLYLTDSPLHF.